This T cell receptor (beta chain) stems from a study of T-cell memory formation after mild COVID-19. Study details: TCR clusters mostly belonged to single donors. Study-level findings and limits: Researchers report contracting CD4+ clones mostly in CM and EM, with CD8+ clones in EMRA.

Amplification by 5'RACE using constant-segment primers produced TCR alpha and TCR beta cDNA libraries that carried sample barcodes and UMIs. TCRdb re-called the 5' RACE reads through MiXCR, storing one row per CDR3 protein. Of hundreds of thousands of distinct CDR3 sequences listed, over 15% were seen once; the top ten hold more than 2%. Germline-derived CDR1 and CDR2 are GTSNPN and SVGIG (reference sequence). CDR3 size: 13 residues. The trim removed 5 bases at V and 10 bases at J, leaving 6 bases unmatched. On this clonotype itself: No antigen is known for it.

Sequenced input: PBMCs or a T cell subset sorted from them (not recorded which). The V and J genes are TRBV30 and TRBJ1-6; 9 bases map to TRBD1. The source is an adult woman who had mild COVID-19 (a few samples of this study predate the infection). Cell type and time point are not known. CDR3 DNA sequence: TGTGCCTGGGGGACAGGGAGCCCCTCACCCCTCCACTTT. Residues: CAWGTGSPSPLHF.